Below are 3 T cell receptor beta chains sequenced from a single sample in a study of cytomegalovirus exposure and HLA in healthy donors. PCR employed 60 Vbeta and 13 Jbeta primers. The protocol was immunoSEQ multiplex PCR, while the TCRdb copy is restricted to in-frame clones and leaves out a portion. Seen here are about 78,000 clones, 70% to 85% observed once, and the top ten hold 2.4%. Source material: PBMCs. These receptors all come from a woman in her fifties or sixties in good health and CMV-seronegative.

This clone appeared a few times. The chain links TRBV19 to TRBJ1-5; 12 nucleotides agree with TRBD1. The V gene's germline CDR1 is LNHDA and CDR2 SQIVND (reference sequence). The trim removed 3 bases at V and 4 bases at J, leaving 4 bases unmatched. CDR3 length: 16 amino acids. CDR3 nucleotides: TGTGCCAGTAGTATCTTGGGACAGGGGGCTAATCAGCCCCAGCATTTT. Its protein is CASSILGQGANQPQHF.

CDR3 coding DNA: TGTGCCAGCAGCACAGCCCCCATTAGCGGGAGAACGTACGAGCAGTACTTC. This encodes CASSTAPISGRTYEQYF. The gene calls are TRBV13 and TRBJ2-7; 9 bases are shared with TRBD2. The V and J ends lost 5 bases and 4 bases, in that order; junction bases with no gene match: 15. CDR1 and CDR2 from the germline V gene are PRHDT and FYEKMQ (reference sequence). The CDR3 is 17 amino acids. Full variable domain (rest looked up from reference TRBV13 and TRBJ2-7): AAGVIQSPRHLIKEKRETATLKCYPIPRHDTVYWYQQGPGQDPQFLISFYEKMQSDKGSIPDRFSAQQFSDYHSELNMSSLELGDSALYFCASSTAPISGRTYEQYFGPGTRLTVT.

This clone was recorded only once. The CDR3 loop is CASVRGAVTDTQYF. In nucleotides, the CDR3 is TGTGCCAGCGTCCGGGGGGCAGTCACAGATACGCAGTATTTT. The rearrangement links TRBV11-2 to TRBJ2-3; D is perhaps TRBD2 (7 bases). CDR1 is SGHAT, CDR2 FQNNGV, per germline. The V and J ends lost 8 bases and 2 bases respectively, with 14 bases between them. The CDR3 is 14 residues long.